The clone carrying this T cell receptor (beta chain) has at least ten counts. Its target is not known. Construction of the TCRbeta library involved unique molecular identifiers. TCRdb re-called the PCR reads through MiXCR, storing one row per CDR3 protein. The sample comprises a few hundred thousand distinct CDR3 sequences, 24% of which are singletons, and 4% to 5.5% rests with the top ten. The sample originates from a study of T-cell reconstitution after alpha-beta-depleted transplantation in children. Germline V gene sequence: CDR1 SQVTM, CDR2 ANQGSEA. The CDR3 consists of 15 residues. Trimming shortened V by 1 base and J by 5 bases, and 14 bases separated the two germline ends. Study-level points and caveats: T-cell counts and diversity at one year following transplant were attributed mainly to newly produced T cells. Surviving recipient T cells and intrathymic progenitors accounted for some patients' high TCRbeta diversity at day 60. Reported findings indicate that, about two months after transplant, alpha-beta T cells came from several hundred expanded clones, which were derived from non-depleted graft cells.

V usage is TRBV29-1 and J usage is TRBJ2-2; D might be TRBD2 (5 bases). The TCR originated in a female patient aged 2 to 10 who had a stem cell transplant for congenital amegakaryocytic thrombocytopenia, so the T cells may come from the graft donor. Source: PBMCs, mostly from graft donor cells, taken 360 days after TCRalphabeta/CD19-depleted stem cell transplant. CDR3 loop: CSVEVNKDSTGELFF. For the CDR3, the DNA is TGCAGCGTTGAAGTTAATAAGGACTCAACCGGGGAGCTGTTTTTT.